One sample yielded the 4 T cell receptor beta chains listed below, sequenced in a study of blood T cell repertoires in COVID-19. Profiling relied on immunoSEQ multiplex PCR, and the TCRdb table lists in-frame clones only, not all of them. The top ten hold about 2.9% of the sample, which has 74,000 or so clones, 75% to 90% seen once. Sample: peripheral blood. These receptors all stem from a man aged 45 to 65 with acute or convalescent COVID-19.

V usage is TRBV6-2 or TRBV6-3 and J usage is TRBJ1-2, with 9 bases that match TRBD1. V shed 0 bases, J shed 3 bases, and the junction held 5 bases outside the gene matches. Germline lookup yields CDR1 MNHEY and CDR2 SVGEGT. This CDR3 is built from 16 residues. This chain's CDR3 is CASSYSIDRGDYGYTF. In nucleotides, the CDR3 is TGTGCCAGCAGTTACTCGATCGACAGGGGGGACTATGGCTACACCTTC.

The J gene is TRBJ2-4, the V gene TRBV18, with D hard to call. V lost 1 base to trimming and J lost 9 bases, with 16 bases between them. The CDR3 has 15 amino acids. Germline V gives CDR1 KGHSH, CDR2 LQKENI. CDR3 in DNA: TGTGCCAGCTCACCACGGATGAACACGGCTAGCATTCAGTACTTC. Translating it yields CASSPRMNTASIQYF.

In nucleotides, the CDR3 is TGTGCCAGCAGCCATGCCGCAGGGGCGCGGGAAGCTTTCTTT. Its translation is CASSHAAGAREAFF. The gene calls are TRBV9 and TRBJ1-1, with a possible D match to TRBD1 (6 bases). In germline, CDR1 is SGDLS, CDR2 YYNGEE. Trimming took 4 bases from V and 8 from J, leaving 18 bases between them. This CDR3 is 14 amino acids long.

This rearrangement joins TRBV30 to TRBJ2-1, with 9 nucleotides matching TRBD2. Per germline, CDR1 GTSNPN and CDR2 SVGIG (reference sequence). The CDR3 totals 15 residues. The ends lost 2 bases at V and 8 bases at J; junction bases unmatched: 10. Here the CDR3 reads CAWSRGLADGDEQFF. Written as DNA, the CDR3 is TGTGCCTGGAGTAGGGGACTAGCAGACGGGGATGAGCAGTTCTTC.